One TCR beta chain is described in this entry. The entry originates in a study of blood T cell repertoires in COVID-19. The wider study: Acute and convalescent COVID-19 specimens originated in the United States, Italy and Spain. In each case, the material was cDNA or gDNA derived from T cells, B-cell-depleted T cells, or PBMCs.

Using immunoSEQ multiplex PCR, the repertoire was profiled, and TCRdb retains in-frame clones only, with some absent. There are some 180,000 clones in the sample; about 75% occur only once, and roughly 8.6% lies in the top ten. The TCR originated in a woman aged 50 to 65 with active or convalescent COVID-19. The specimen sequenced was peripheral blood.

Written as DNA, the CDR3 is TGCGCCAGCAGCACGAGACAGGGGATGGGTGGCTACACCTTC. Translation: CASSTRQGMGGYTF. The chain has TRBV4-3 and TRBJ1-2; the match to TRBD1 covers 8 bases. Germline V gives CDR1 LGHNA, CDR2 YSLEER. Trimming took 5 bases from V and 7 from J; bases not matched to a gene: 9. This CDR3 is 14 amino acids long.